These 14 T cell receptor beta chains were sequenced from one sample in a study of blood T cell repertoires in COVID-19. Sequencing was performed with immunoSEQ multiplex PCR; in TCRdb, only in-frame clones are kept and a portion is missing. Of around 370,000 clones in the sample, more than 75% were seen once. The sample was peripheral blood. The receptors were gathered from a woman aged 45-60 years with COVID-19, enrolled during active disease.

The J gene is TRBJ2-7, the V gene TRBV5-1, with 10 bases lining up with TRBD2. The CDR3 is 17 residues long. Germline values: CDR1 SGHRS, CDR2 YFSETQ. V gave up 0 bases and J gave up 7 bases; unmatched junction bases: 13. The CDR3 spells CASSLAQTSGLIGEQYF. The DNA for the CDR3 is TGCGCCAGCAGCTTGGCCCAGACTAGCGGGTTAATAGGGGAGCAGTACTTC. Together with reference TRBV5-1 and TRBJ2-7, the CDR3 gives the full variable domain: KAGVTQTPRYLIKTRGQQVTLSCSPISGHRSVSWYQQTPGQGLQFLFEYFSETQRNKGNFPGRFSGRQFSNSRSEMNVSTLELGDSALYLCASSLAQTSGLIGEQYFGPGTRLTVT.

This clone appeared a single time. The genes are TRBV6-5 and TRBJ1-1; a possible D gene is TRBD1 (5 bases). The ends were cut back, 0 bases at V and 3 bases at J, with 11 bases in the middle. CDR1 is MNHEY and CDR2 is SVGAGI in the germline V gene. CDR3 size: 15 residues. CDR3 in DNA: TGTGCCAGCAGTTACTCGGGGACTACGGACACTGAAGCTTTCTTT. Amino acids: CASSYSGTTDTEAFF.

The chain recombines TRBV20-1 with TRBJ1-1; D is uncertain. With 3 bases removed from V and 1 base from J, the gap between germline ends came to 3 bases. The CDR3 consists of 11 residues. The germline CDR1 and CDR2 sequences are DFQATT and SNEGSKA (reference sequence). CDR3 bases: TGCAGTGCTAGCAAGAACACTGAAGCTTTCTTT. This codes for CSASKNTEAFF.

V and J are TRBV19 and TRBJ2-7; TRBD1 aligns across 7 bases. The V segment lost 5 bases and the J segment 6 bases; nucleotides outside the gene matches: 7. Germline assignment: CDR1 LNHDA and CDR2 SQIVND (reference sequence). The CDR3 has 13 residues. The CDR3 protein is CASSPDRVGEQYF. The CDR3 coding sequence is TGTGCCAGTAGTCCCGACAGGGTAGGCGAGCAGTACTTC.

The chain has TRBV16 and TRBJ1-4, with D hard to call. The V end lost 4 bases, the J end lost 6 bases, and 9 bases lay between the germline ends. CDR3 length equals 13 residues. CDR1 and CDR2 from the germline V gene are KGHSY and FQNENV. The CDR3 region is CASSPERYEKLFF. For the CDR3, the DNA is TGTGCCAGCAGCCCGGAGAGGTATGAAAAACTGTTTTTT. Variable domain in full (rest from reference TRBV16 and TRBJ1-4): GEEVAQTPKHLVRGEGQKAKLYCAPIKGHSYVFWYQQVLKNEFKFLISFQNENVFDETGMPKERFSAKCLPNSPCSLEIQATKLEDSAVYFCASSPERYEKLFFGSGTQLSVL.

The chain carries TRBV5-1 and TRBJ1-2, with a weak D call TRBD1 (5 bases). There are 12 residues in the CDR3. Germline V gene sequence: CDR1 SGHRS, CDR2 YFSETQ. Trimming took 7 bases from V and 4 from J, leaving 11 bases between them. The CDR3 loop is CASGPGGYGYTF. CDR3 nucleotide sequence: TGCGCCAGCGGGCCGGGGGGCTATGGCTACACCTTC.

The rearrangement uses TRBV19 and TRBJ1-3, with 9 bases fitting TRBD1. V lost 5 bases and J lost 4; bases outside the gene matches: 3. Germline V lookup: CDR1 LNHDA, CDR2 SQIVND (reference sequence). CDR3 length: 14 amino acids. The CDR3: CASSGTGLGNTIYF. Here the CDR3 DNA reads TGTGCCAGTAGTGGGACAGGGTTGGGAAACACCATATATTTT.

This chain links TRBV5-1 with TRBJ2-7, with D tentatively TRBD1 (6 bases). The CDR3 sequence is 16 residues long. CDR1 is SGHRS and CDR2 is YFSETQ in the germline V gene. V was shortened by 0 bases and J by 0 bases, with 13 bases between the two germline ends. CDR3 DNA: TGCGCCAGCAGCTTGGGTACATTGGACAGCTCCTACGAGCAGTACTTC. It specifies CASSLGTLDSSYEQYF.

The chain has TRBV19 and TRBJ1-1; tentative D call: TRBD1 (6 bases). The germline V gene has CDR1 LNHDA and CDR2 SQIVND (reference sequence). CDR3 length equals 14 residues. V was pared by 5 bases and J by 4 bases, with 14 bases between. CDR3 amino acids: CASSLQGYSTEAFF. CDR3 nucleotide sequence: TGTGCCAGTAGTCTACAGGGTTACAGCACTGAAGCTTTCTTT.

V is TRBV7-3 and J is TRBJ2-1; a weak D match, TRBD1 (6 bases). This CDR3 contains 14 residues. Germline values: CDR1 SGHTA, CDR2 FQGTGA. V lost 5 bases to trimming and J lost 4 bases, with 12 bases between them. This CDR3 is CASSPGQIYNEQFF. In nucleotides, the CDR3 is TGTGCCAGCAGCCCCGGACAGATTTACAATGAGCAGTTCTTC.

This clone appeared a single time. J is TRBJ1-2 and V is TRBV19; 8 bases align to TRBD1. CDR1 and CDR2 from the germline V gene are LNHDA and SQIVND (reference sequence). Unmatched junction bases numbered 4, after V lost 4 bases and J lost 0 bases. The CDR3 sequence is 15 residues long. DNA for the CDR3: TGTGCCAGTAGTAAAGGACAGGGTACTAACTATGGCTACACCTTC. Its translation: CASSKGQGTNYGYTF.

The genes are TRBV19 and TRBJ1-5; no clear D gene. Germline CDR1 reads LNHDA; CDR2 reads SQIVND (reference sequence). The V end was cut by 7 bases, the J end by 6 bases, with 13 bases between. This CDR3 comprises 13 residues. The CDR3 protein is CASTLTGFQPQHF. The CDR3, as DNA: TGTGCCAGTACCCTTACGGGGTTTCAGCCCCAGCATTTT.

This clone was observed a single time. The chain recombines TRBV27 with TRBJ1-3; D may be TRBD1 (5 bases). The ends were cut back, 5 bases at V and 0 bases at J, with 14 bases in the middle. CDR3 length equals 16 residues. Germline CDR1 and CDR2: MNHEY and SMNVEV (reference sequence). The CDR3 protein is CASSRGAGASGNTIYF. The CDR3 nucleotides read TGTGCCAGCAGTCGCGGGGCGGGTGCCTCTGGAAACACCATATATTTT.

The chain has TRBV29-1 and TRBJ2-7; 15 bases map to TRBD2. V was pared by 0 bases and J by 6 bases, with 6 bases of the junction left unmatched. CDR1 and CDR2 from the germline V gene are SQVTM and ANQGSEA. The CDR3 is 16 amino acids. This CDR3 reads CSVEDLPGLAGGEQYF. In DNA form, the CDR3 reads TGCAGCGTTGAAGATCTTCCGGGACTAGCGGGAGGCGAGCAGTACTTC.